The 27 T cell receptor beta chains reported below all come from one sample, sequenced in a study of blood T cell repertoires in COVID-19. Assay used: immunoSEQ multiplex PCR; TCRdb lists only in-frame clones, some missing. The sample has roughly 190,000 clones; around 84% are singletons. The sequenced sample consisted of peripheral blood. Receptors originate from a woman in her 70s with COVID-19, enrolled during active disease.

The chain combines TRBV7-6 with TRBJ2-7; 7 bases map to TRBD2. Per germline, CDR1 SGHVS and CDR2 FNYEAQ. V was pared by 6 bases and J by 3 bases, with 8 bases of the junction left unmatched. This CDR3 region has 14 residues. The CDR3 sequence: CASSPGGGNYEQYF. The CDR3 DNA sequence: TGTGCCAGCAGTCCTGGGGGGGGGAACTACGAGCAGTACTTC. The variable domain in full, with the rest retrieved from reference TRBV7-6 and TRBJ2-7, is GAGVSQSPRYKVTKRGQDVALRCDPISGHVSLYWYRQALGQGPEFLTYFNYEAQQDKSGLPNDRFSAERPEGSISTLTIQRTEQRDSAMYRCASSPGGGNYEQYFGPGTRLTVT.

This chain joins TRBV7-2 and TRBJ1-2, with no clear D. The CDR3 totals 11 residues. The V gene lost 5 bases and the J gene lost 8 bases, with 9 bases spanning the gap. The V gene's germline CDR1 is SGHTA and CDR2 FQGNSA. Here the CDR3 reads CASSLQRGYTF. CDR3 bases: TGTGCCAGCAGCCTCCAGCGGGGCTACACCTTC.

The chain has TRBV10-3 and TRBJ2-7; D possibly corresponds to TRBD1 (6 bases). This CDR3 contains 14 residues. CDR1 and CDR2 from the germline V gene are ENHRY and SYGVKD. V lost 3 bases and J lost 3, with 12 bases in between. The DNA for the CDR3 is TGTGCCATCAGTGACTCGAAGGACAGCTACGAGCAGTACTTC. Amino acids: CAISDSKDSYEQYF.

The V gene is TRBV5-6, the J gene TRBJ1-3; 7 bases align to TRBD1. Germline lookup yields CDR1 SGHDT and CDR2 YYEEEE. The CDR3 consists of 15 residues. With V trimmed by 0 bases and J by 4 bases, 4 bases remained unmatched. This chain's CDR3 is CASSLGQGAGNTIYF. The CDR3 bases are TGTGCCAGCAGCTTGGGACAGGGAGCAGGAAACACCATATATTTT.

The chain couples TRBV14 to TRBJ2-3; a weak D match, TRBD2 (5 bases). Trimming took 9 bases from V and 8 from J, leaving 12 bases between them. CDR1 SGHDN and CDR2 FVKESK come from the germline V gene. The CDR3 length is 11 residues. CDR3 sequence reads: CASGLSGTQYF. CDR3 nucleotides: TGTGCCAGTGGACTCTCTGGTACGCAGTATTTT.

This chain links TRBV19 with TRBJ2-1; D is possibly TRBD1 (6 bases). The CDR3 covers 15 residues. Trimming removed 2 bases from V and 5 bases from J, with 13 bases in between. CDR1 LNHDA and CDR2 SQIVND come from the germline V gene (reference sequence). CDR3 protein: CASSILAGENNEQFF. For the CDR3, the DNA is TGTGCCAGTAGTATATTGGCAGGGGAGAACAATGAGCAGTTCTTC.

This chain links TRBV6-1 with TRBJ1-4; tentative D call: TRBD1 (6 bases). Trimming took off 3 bases at V and 6 bases at J, with 11 bases between the two ends. The CDR3 runs 14 residues. Germline assignment: CDR1 MNHNS and CDR2 SASEGT. CDR3 in amino acids: CASSEGQGYEKLFF. Written as DNA, the CDR3 is TGTGCCAGCAGTGAGGGGCAGGGGTATGAAAAACTGTTTTTT.

The chain combines TRBV27 with TRBJ1-5; 7 nucleotides match TRBD1. V gave up 5 bases and J gave up 5 bases; unmatched junction bases: 3. CDR1 is MNHEY, CDR2 SMNVEV, per germline (reference sequence). The CDR3 contains 13 residues. Written as DNA, the CDR3 is TGTGCCAGCAGTCCCCAGGGGGATCAGCCCCAGCATTTT. Protein: CASSPQGDQPQHF.

The chain is built from TRBV5-1 and TRBJ1-5; no clear D gene. The CDR3 length is 13 residues. V was pared by 7 bases and J by 9 bases, with 17 bases between. Germline CDR1 and CDR2: SGHRS and YFSETQ. CDR3 nucleotides: TGCGCCAGCGGCCTAGGACCTGAGGGGCCCCAGCATTTT. This codes for CASGLGPEGPQHF. The entire variable domain, with the rest obtained from reference TRBV5-1 and TRBJ1-5, is as follows: KAGVTQTPRYLIKTRGQQVTLSCSPISGHRSVSWYQQTPGQGLQFLFEYFSETQRNKGNFPGRFSGRQFSNSRSEMNVSTLELGDSALYLCASGLGPEGPQHFGDGTRLSIL.

The rearrangement links TRBV10-1 to TRBJ2-5; D gene ambiguous. The CDR3 is 15 residues long. Germline V gives CDR1 WNHNN, CDR2 SYGVQD (reference sequence). V was clipped by 0 bases and J by 1 base, with 9 bases between them. The DNA of the CDR3 is TGCGCCAGCAGTGAGTCCAGACATCCCCAAGAGACCCAGTACTTC. Translating it yields CASSESRHPQETQYF.

This clone is a singleton in its sample. The J gene is TRBJ1-3, the V gene TRBV9; TRBD1 agrees at 9 bases. Germline V lookup: CDR1 SGDLS, CDR2 YYNGEE. V dropped 1 base and J dropped 2; count of bases not matched to a gene: 7. The CDR3 extends over 17 amino acids. The CDR3 DNA follows: TGTGCCAGCAGCGTAACCCCTGGACAGGGGACTGGAAACACCATATATTTT. Amino acid sequence: CASSVTPGQGTGNTIYF.

This chain links TRBV11-2 with TRBJ2-2; 8 nucleotides line up with TRBD1. CDR1 and CDR2 from the germline V gene are SGHAT and FQNNGV. The trim removed 5 bases at V and 6 bases at J, leaving 5 bases unmatched. The CDR3 totals 14 residues. The CDR3 is CASSALRGPGELFF. CDR3 sequence (DNA): TGTGCCAGCAGCGCCCTCAGGGGGCCCGGGGAGCTGTTTTTT.

The chain carries TRBV30 and TRBJ1-5; D ambiguous. This CDR3 has 13 residues. The germline V gene has CDR1 GTSNPN and CDR2 SVGIG (reference sequence). V was cut by 0 bases and J by 11 bases, with 14 bases left in between. CDR3 in DNA: TGTGCCTGGAGTGTATACGGGGTCGGGGCCCAGCATTTT. This translates into CAWSVYGVGAQHF.

This clone was found once. The chain employs TRBV5-5 and TRBJ1-5; D remains ambiguous. This CDR3 spans 15 amino acids. Trimming left V 4 bases short and J 0 bases short, with 11 bases between. Germline values: CDR1 SGHKS, CDR2 YYEKEE (reference sequence). The CDR3 DNA reads as TGTGCCAGCAGCATTGACACATATAGCAATCAGCCCCAGCATTTT. Amino acid sequence: CASSIDTYSNQPQHF.

This chain joins TRBV7-3 and TRBJ2-3; D perhaps matches TRBD1 (6 bases). The germline V gene has CDR1 SGHTA and CDR2 FQGTGA. The V end lost 1 base, the J end lost 4 bases, and 12 bases lay between the germline ends. The CDR3 length is 15 residues. The CDR3 reads CASSLISGASDTQYF. The CDR3 DNA is TGTGCCAGCAGCTTAATCTCAGGGGCCTCAGATACGCAGTATTTT.

The J gene is TRBJ1-1, the V gene TRBV9; unclear D gene. The CDR3 totals 14 residues. Trimming stripped 2 bases from V and 0 bases from J, with 8 bases between. CDR1 and CDR2 (germline): SGDLS, YYNGEE. CDR3 bases: TGTGCCAGCAGCGTTTGGAGAGTGAACACTGAAGCTTTCTTT. Protein product: CASSVWRVNTEAFF.

The V gene is TRBV28, the J gene TRBJ2-7; D is possibly TRBD2 (5 bases). Germline CDR1 MDHEN, CDR2 SYDVKM. The ends were cut back, 5 bases at V and 2 bases at J, with 16 bases in the middle. The CDR3 has 15 residues. The CDR3 DNA follows: TGTGCCAGCAGTGTGGCGGGTATGAAGCCCTACGAGCAGTACTTC. Its protein product is CASSVAGMKPYEQYF.

The rearrangement joins TRBV7-2 to TRBJ2-1; 7 positions match TRBD2. The CDR3 runs 14 residues. CDR1 and CDR2 (germline): SGHTA, FQGNSA. The V and J ends lost 3 bases and 9 bases, in that order; junction bases with no gene match: 8. The CDR3 sequence is CASSFGLVVGEQFF. DNA of the CDR3: TGTGCCAGCAGCTTTGGACTAGTAGTAGGTGAGCAGTTCTTC.

This clone occurred once. This sequence joins TRBV18 and TRBJ1-1, with 10 bases lining up with TRBD1. The germline CDR1 and CDR2 sequences are KGHSH and LQKENI. After removal of 2 bases from V and 5 bases from J, the junction contained 5 bases not matched to a gene. This CDR3 comprises 15 residues. The CDR3 region is CASSPGTGERTEAFF. CDR3 coding DNA: TGTGCCAGCTCACCAGGGACAGGGGAAAGGACTGAAGCTTTCTTT.

This chain links TRBV18 with TRBJ1-3; 8 bases agree with TRBD1. Germline V gene data show CDR1 as KGHSH and CDR2 as LQKENI. This CDR3 spans 17 amino acids. J lost 0 bases, V lost 5 bases, and 9 bases had no gene match. The CDR3 bases are TGTGCCAGCTCAGAAGACAGGGGCCGGCTCTCTGGAAACACCATATATTTT. Protein sequence: CASSEDRGRLSGNTIYF.

The chain uses TRBV10-3 and TRBJ2-6, with D unclear. CDR1 is ENHRY, CDR2 SYGVKD, per germline. The CDR3 spans 14 residues. Trimming took 6 bases from V and 0 from J, leaving 6 bases between them. CDR3 sequence: CAISSSSGANVLTF. The CDR3 bases are TGTGCCATCAGCTCGAGCTCTGGGGCCAACGTCCTGACTTTC.

This clone was observed a few times. The chain uses TRBV12-3 or TRBV12-4 and TRBJ2-7; D remains ambiguous. V lost 1 base to trimming and J lost 0 bases, with 4 bases between them. The CDR3 has 13 amino acids. CDR3 bases: TGTGCCAGCAGTTTAGTCAGCTCCTACGAGCAGTACTTC. Protein product: CASSLVSSYEQYF.

The chain has TRBV9 and TRBJ2-1; 9 nucleotides line up with TRBD2. The V segment lost 4 bases and the J segment 7 bases; nucleotides outside the gene matches: 12. The germline gives CDR1 SGDLS, CDR2 YYNGEE. The CDR3 runs to 16 residues. Written as DNA, the CDR3 is TGTGCCAGCAGCAAAACCGGGACTAGCACGGAAAATGAGCAGTTCTTC. Its translation: CASSKTGTSTENEQFF.

This clone appeared a single time. Other DNA sequences in the sample encode the same CDR3. This rearrangement joins TRBV2 to TRBJ1-1; D call uncertain. Deletions cut 6 bases from V and 1 base from J, with 9 bases between. This CDR3 is built from 13 residues. Per germline, CDR1 SNHLY and CDR2 FYNNEI. The CDR3 DNA follows: TGTGCCAGCAGCGTACAGTCGAACACTGAAGCTTTCTTT. Protein sequence: CASSVQSNTEAFF.

This sequence joins TRBV27 and TRBJ2-5; 11 bases map to TRBD1. The germline V gene has CDR1 MNHEY and CDR2 SMNVEV (reference sequence). Germline trimming cut 5 bases from V and 5 bases from J; bases unmatched to any gene: 10. The CDR3 has 16 amino acids. The CDR3 DNA reads as TGTGCCAGCAGTGGACTGGACAGGGGGCTTGTGGAGACCCAGTACTTC. It is translated as CASSGLDRGLVETQYF.

This clone was recorded many times. Here the CDR3 reads CASSFDGVYNEQFF. In DNA form, the CDR3 reads TGCGCCAGCAGCTTCGACGGGGTGTACAATGAGCAGTTCTTC. The chain uses TRBV5-1 and TRBJ2-1, with D possibly being TRBD2 (5 bases). The CDR3 loop spans 14 amino acids. CDR1 is SGHRS, CDR2 YFSETQ, per germline. V dropped 2 bases and J dropped 4 bases, with 10 bases sitting between them.

The chain has TRBV7-2 and TRBJ2-7; 8 nucleotides match TRBD1. CDR1 SGHTA and CDR2 FQGNSA come from the germline V gene. This CDR3 is built from 14 residues. V was pared by 2 bases and J by 3 bases, with 3 bases of the junction left unmatched. For the CDR3, the DNA is TGTGCCAGCAGCTTATCGGGACAGGACTACGAGCAGTACTTC. Encoded protein: CASSLSGQDYEQYF. The full variable domain, its missing parts supplied by reference TRBV7-2 and TRBJ2-7, is GAGVSQSPSNKVTEKGKDVELRCDPISGHTALYWYRQSLGQGLEFLIYFQGNSAPDKSGLPSDRFSAERTGGSVSTLTIQRTQQEDSAVYLCASSLSGQDYEQYFGPGTRLTVT.